Reported below is one T cell receptor beta chain. Its antigen is not identified. This sample was taken from a study of beta chain features in type 1 diabetes. Study-wide findings and caveats: When Type 1 diabetes patients were examined, their TCRB CDR3s proved moderately but significantly shorter in all four CD4+ subsets.

The CDR3 loop spans 15 amino acids. V dropped 4 bases and J dropped 4; count of bases not matched to a gene: 5. The germline V gene encodes CDR1 MNHNS and CDR2 SASEGT. The study reverse transcribed the entire isolated RNA, so it sequenced expressed TCRB transcripts. The data were produced by immunoSEQ multiplex PCR, yet TCRdb's version contains in-frame clones alone and is incomplete. This sample has fewer than 70,000 clones; 55% to 80% occur once, and the top ten carry 0.29%. This chain connects TRBV6-1 to TRBJ1-2; 11 bases fit TRBD1. The TCR comes from a woman aged 25 to 39 with type 1 diabetes. Sequencing input: stem cell memory CD4+ T cells from blood. The CDR3 here is CASSARDRGAYGYTF. The CDR3 DNA sequence: TGTGCCAGCAGTGCGCGGGACAGGGGGGCCTATGGCTACACCTTC.